Shown below are 23 T cell receptor beta chains from a single sample sequenced in a study of blood T cell repertoires in COVID-19. Sequenced by immunoSEQ multiplex PCR; TCRdb stores in-frame clones only, minus some. The sample lists some 180,000 clones; roughly 84% were seen once. Sequencing was carried out using peripheral blood. The receptor source for this set is a man aged 50 to 60 with COVID-19, enrolled during active disease.

The chain carries TRBV4-2 and TRBJ1-1; D not certain. Germline V gives CDR1 LGHNA, CDR2 YNFKEQ. Trimming shortened V by 1 base and J by 5 bases, and 23 bases separated the two germline ends. CDR3 length equals 18 residues. DNA for the CDR3: TGTGCCAGCAGCCAAGTAACACAGCGAGAGGGTTGGGGAACTGAAGCTTTCTTT. Its translation: CASSQVTQREGWGTEAFF.

The chain uses TRBV28 and TRBJ1-2, with a weak D call TRBD1 (5 bases). V dropped 7 bases and J dropped 5 bases, with 20 bases sitting between them. The length of the CDR3 is 15 residues. From germline, CDR1 is MDHEN and CDR2 SYDVKM. The chain's CDR3 is CASTPLLGGGYGYTF. CDR3 sequence (DNA): TGTGCCAGCACACCCTTGCTGGGGGGTGGGTATGGCTACACCTTC.

The chain links TRBV27 to TRBJ1-4, with 7 bases matching TRBD1. V lost 5 bases and J lost 8; bases outside the gene matches: 17. From germline, CDR1 is MNHEY and CDR2 SMNVEV (reference sequence). This CDR3 has 17 residues. As DNA, the CDR3 is TGTGCCAGCAGTCCTATGCCTACAGGGGATGGGTACGAAAAACTGTTTTTT. It translates to CASSPMPTGDGYEKLFF.

CDR3 residues: CAWLVTGELFF. In nucleotides, the CDR3 is TGTGCCTGGCTCGTCACCGGGGAGCTGTTTTTT. The V call is TRBV30, the J call TRBJ2-2, with D unresolved. Trimming stripped 5 bases from V and 4 bases from J, with 5 bases between. Looked up from germline, CDR1 is GTSNPN and CDR2 is SVGIG (reference sequence). CDR3 length: 11 residues.

J is TRBJ2-3 and V is TRBV5-1; TRBD1 matches 8 bases. Germline assignment: CDR1 SGHRS and CDR2 YFSETQ. Trimming at V came to 0 bases and at J to 7 bases, leaving 13 bases not matched to a gene. The CDR3 is 17 residues long. CDR3 in DNA: TGCGCCAGCAGCTTGGTTTTTCGGGACAGGCTAATGAATACGCAGTATTTT. As protein: CASSLVFRDRLMNTQYF.

The chain couples TRBV27 to TRBJ2-2; TRBD2 matches at 10 bases. The CDR3 totals 19 residues. Germline CDR1 is MNHEY and CDR2 is SMNVEV (reference sequence). After removal of 7 bases from V and 0 bases from J, the junction contained 14 bases not matched to a gene. As DNA, the CDR3 is TGTGCCAGCAAAGATCCGACTAGCGGGCCCTTCGCGAACACCGGGGAGCTGTTTTTT. This encodes CASKDPTSGPFANTGELFF.

The V and J genes are TRBV10-3 and TRBJ2-6; weak D call: TRBD1 (5 bases). Germline CDR1 ENHRY, CDR2 SYGVKD. V lost 1 base to trimming and J lost 3 bases, with 16 bases between them. This CDR3 is built from 18 residues. The DNA of the CDR3 is TGTGCCATCAGTGAGTTCAGGGTCGACTTTCGTGGGGCCAACGTCCTGACTTTC. This gives the protein CAISEFRVDFRGANVLTF.

This clone was counted a few times. V usage is TRBV6-6 and J usage is TRBJ2-5; 9 positions agree with TRBD2. Germline CDR1 and CDR2: MNHNY and SVGAGI (reference sequence). The CDR3 sequence is 16 residues long. The V gene end was trimmed by 11 bases and the J gene end by 1 base; junction bases not matched to a gene: 14. The CDR3 loop reads CAARAPAGGGQETQYF. For the CDR3, the DNA is TGTGCCGCGAGGGCCCCAGCGGGAGGTGGCCAAGAGACCCAGTACTTC.

The chain couples TRBV19 to TRBJ2-2, with 7 bases identical to TRBD1. V shed 0 bases and J 7 bases; nucleotides not matched to a gene: 11. Germline values: CDR1 LNHDA, CDR2 SQIVND (reference sequence). There are 17 residues in the CDR3. The CDR3 is CASSIDSTGTESGELFF. As DNA, the CDR3 is TGTGCCAGTAGTATAGACTCGACAGGGACGGAGAGCGGGGAGCTGTTTTTT.

The V call is TRBV6-4, the J call TRBJ2-6; the D gene is possibly TRBD2 (6 bases). Germline lookup yields CDR1 MRHNA and CDR2 SNTAGT. The CDR3 length is 16 residues. V lost 6 bases, J lost 2 bases, and 14 bases lay in between. Written as DNA, the CDR3 is TGTGCCAGCAGCCTTCGGGGAGGTACTGGGGCCAACGTCCTGACTTTC. Amino acid sequence: CASSLRGGTGANVLTF.

The chain joins TRBV30 to TRBJ2-2; 7 bases line up with TRBD1. The CDR3 has 13 residues. V gave up 4 bases and J gave up 3 bases; unmatched junction bases: 2. Looked up from germline, CDR1 is GTSNPN and CDR2 is SVGIG (reference sequence). CDR3 in amino acids: CAWTDRDTGELFF. Here the CDR3 DNA reads TGTGCCTGGACCGACAGGGACACCGGGGAGCTGTTTTTT.

This clone was seen more than once but under ten times. Other DNA sequences within the sample encode an identical CDR3. J is TRBJ2-7 and V is TRBV15; 9 positions match TRBD2. V shed 0 bases, J shed 4 bases, and the junction held 4 bases outside the gene matches. Germline loops: CDR1 LNHNV, CDR2 YYDKDF (reference sequence). The CDR3 has 15 residues. This CDR3 reads CATSRDLAGGYEQYF. CDR3 in DNA: TGTGCCACCAGCAGAGATCTGGCGGGAGGGTACGAGCAGTACTTC.

The chain uses TRBV29-1 and TRBJ2-5; TRBD2 matches 11 bases. The CDR3 has 16 residues. The germline V gene encodes CDR1 SQVTM and CDR2 ANQGSEA. The J segment lost 7 bases and the V segment lost 6 bases, leaving 16 bases of the junction unmatched. The chain's CDR3 is CSVQPGTSGAGGTQYF. In nucleotides, the CDR3 is TGCAGCGTACAACCGGGGACTAGCGGAGCCGGGGGGACCCAGTACTTC.

This chain connects TRBV30 to TRBJ2-1; TRBD1 is a possible D gene (5 bases). V was pared by 0 bases and J by 8 bases, with 11 bases between. There are 13 residues in the CDR3. Germline CDR1 and CDR2: GTSNPN and SVGIG (reference sequence). This chain's CDR3 is CAWSVRGGDEQFF. CDR3 sequence (DNA): TGTGCCTGGAGTGTAAGGGGCGGCGATGAGCAGTTCTTC.

This clone has a single count. The gene calls are TRBV28 and TRBJ2-5; tentatively, D is TRBD2 (6 bases). Germline V gene data show CDR1 as MDHEN and CDR2 as SYDVKM. The ends were cut back, 2 bases at V and 2 bases at J, with 12 bases in the middle. The CDR3 consists of 15 residues. The CDR3 nucleotides read TGTGCCAGCAGTTTAGTAGCGGTAACTCAAGAGACCCAGTACTTC. Protein sequence: CASSLVAVTQETQYF.

The chain recombines TRBV12-3 or TRBV12-4 with TRBJ1-2, with a tentative D call TRBD1 (6 bases). The CDR3 extends over 13 amino acids. Trimming took off 6 bases at V and 0 bases at J, with 8 bases between the two ends. CDR3: CASSRQANYGYTF. The CDR3, as DNA: TGTGCCAGCAGCCGACAGGCTAACTATGGCTACACCTTC.

V gene TRBV21-1 combines with J gene TRBJ2-2; the table's D call, TRBD1, was not checked against the DNA. TRBV21-1 is assigned pseudogene status. This CDR3 comprises 20 residues. CDR3 sequence (DNA): TGTGCCAGCAGCACGCATCCAATAAGCCGGGACAGGGGTAACACCGGGGAGCTGTTTTTT. Translating gives CASSTHPISRDRGNTGELFF.

This clone was seen just once. The chain recombines TRBV4-3 with TRBJ2-7, with a tentative D call TRBD1 (6 bases). In germline, CDR1 is LGHNA, CDR2 YSLEER. The CDR3 consists of 14 residues. V lost 3 bases, J lost 2 bases, and 11 bases lay in between. In nucleotides, the CDR3 is TGCGCCAGCAGCCAGACAGGTTCTCCCTACGAGCAGTACTTC. Protein sequence: CASSQTGSPYEQYF.

This chain joins TRBV21-1 and TRBJ1-3; TRBD1 is taken as the D call from the table, unchecked against the DNA. TRBV21-1 is a recognized pseudogene. CDR3 length equals 20 residues. The CDR3 loop is CASSKVRCGAQADSGNTIYF. The CDR3 region has the DNA TGTGCCAGCAGCAAAGTCCGTTGTGGGGCCCAGGCGGACTCTGGAAACACCATATATTTT.

The chain recombines TRBV29-1 with TRBJ1-2, with D perhaps matching TRBD1 (6 bases). The CDR3 has 14 residues. The germline gives CDR1 SQVTM, CDR2 ANQGSEA. With 2 bases removed from V and 0 bases from J, the gap between germline ends came to 10 bases. The CDR3 region has the DNA TGCAGCGTTGAAAGCAGGGGAACTAACTATGGCTACACCTTC. Translation: CSVESRGTNYGYTF.

The chain joins TRBV10-3 to TRBJ2-6; a possible D gene is TRBD1 (6 bases). Trimming removed 9 bases at V and 0 bases at J, with 12 bases between. From germline, CDR1 is ENHRY and CDR2 SYGVKD. The CDR3 is 15 amino acids. CDR3 nucleotides: TGTGCCATTGGGCAGGGGTACTCTGGGGCCAACGTCCTGACTTTC. This translates into CAIGQGYSGANVLTF.

The rearrangement links TRBV10-1 to TRBJ1-1; tentative D call: TRBD1 (6 bases). V lost 5 bases and J lost 5, with 15 bases in between. The CDR3 spans 14 residues. Per germline, CDR1 WNHNN and CDR2 SYGVQD (reference sequence). DNA of the CDR3: TGCGCCAGCAGTCTGGGGAAGGGGGTGACTGAAGCTTTCTTT. Amino acid sequence: CASSLGKGVTEAFF.

The chain employs TRBV27 and TRBJ1-2; TRBD1 aligns across 7 bases. Germline V gives CDR1 MNHEY, CDR2 SMNVEV (reference sequence). The CDR3 is made up of 14 amino acids. The trim removed 5 bases at V and 6 bases at J, leaving 9 bases unmatched. CDR3 in DNA: TGTGCCAGCAGTGCCTCGACAGGGTTTAATGGCTACACCTTC. As protein: CASSASTGFNGYTF.